This T cell receptor beta chain was recovered during a study of T cell responses to AZD1222 COVID-19 vaccine. Details on this clone: What it binds is unknown.

The length of the CDR3 is 15 residues. CDR1 SGHKS and CDR2 YYEKEE come from the germline V gene (reference sequence). Trimming cost V 3 bases and J 5 bases, with 14 bases left between them. Sequenced by immunoSEQ multiplex PCR; TCRdb stores in-frame clones only, minus some. Of about 190,000 clones in the sample, under 95% were seen once. The study's findings and limits: Rises in breadth and depth of Spike-specific TCRs came after two AZD1222 doses.

The chain employs TRBV5-5 and TRBJ1-4; D is uncertain. The sample in question was peripheral blood, obtained on day 0 of AZD1222 vaccination. The source of this sequence is an adult in good health. CDR3 residues: CASSWVVSGNEKLFF. Here the CDR3 DNA reads TGTGCCAGCAGCTGGGTGGTATCGGGGAATGAAAAACTGTTTTTT.